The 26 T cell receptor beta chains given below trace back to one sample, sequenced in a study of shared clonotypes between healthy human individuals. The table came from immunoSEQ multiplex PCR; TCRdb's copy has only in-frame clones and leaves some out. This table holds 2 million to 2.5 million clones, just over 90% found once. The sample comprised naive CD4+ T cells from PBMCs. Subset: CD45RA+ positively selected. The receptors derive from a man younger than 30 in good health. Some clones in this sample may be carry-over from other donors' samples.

Here the CDR3 reads CASSAQGLHSGANVLTF. For the CDR3, the DNA is TGTGCCAGCTCAGCACAGGGTTTGCACTCTGGGGCCAACGTCCTGACTTTC. The gene calls are TRBV18 and TRBJ2-6; D might be TRBD1 (6 bases). Germline lookup yields CDR1 KGHSH and CDR2 LQKENI. The CDR3 loop spans 17 amino acids. V was clipped by 5 bases and J by 0 bases, with 14 bases between them. Full variable domain (rest looked up from reference TRBV18 and TRBJ2-6): NAGVMQNPRHLVRRRGQEARLRCSPMKGHSHVYWYRQLPEEGLKFMVYLQKENIIDESGMPKERFSAEFPKEGPSILRIQQVVRGDSAAYFCASSAQGLHSGANVLTFGAGSRLTVL.

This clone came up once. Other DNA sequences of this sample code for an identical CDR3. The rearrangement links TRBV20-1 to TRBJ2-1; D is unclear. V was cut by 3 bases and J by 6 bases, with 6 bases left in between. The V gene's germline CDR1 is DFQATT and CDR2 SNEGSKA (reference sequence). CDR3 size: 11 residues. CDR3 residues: CSASLVNEQFF. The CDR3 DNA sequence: TGCAGTGCTAGCTTAGTCAATGAGCAGTTCTTC.

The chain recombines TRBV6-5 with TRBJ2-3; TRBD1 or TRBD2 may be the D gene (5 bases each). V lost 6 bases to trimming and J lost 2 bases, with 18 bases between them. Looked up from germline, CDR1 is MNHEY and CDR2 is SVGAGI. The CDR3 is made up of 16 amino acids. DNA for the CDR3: TGTGCCAGCAGGTACGGACGGACGGGGCTCACAGATACGCAGTATTTT. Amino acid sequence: CASRYGRTGLTDTQYF.

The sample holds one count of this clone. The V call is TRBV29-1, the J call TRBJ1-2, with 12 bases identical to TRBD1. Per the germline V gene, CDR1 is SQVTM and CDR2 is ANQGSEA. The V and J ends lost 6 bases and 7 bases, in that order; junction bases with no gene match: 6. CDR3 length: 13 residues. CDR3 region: CSVGGQGAFGYTF. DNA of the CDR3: TGCAGCGTAGGGGGACAGGGGGCTTTTGGCTACACCTTC.

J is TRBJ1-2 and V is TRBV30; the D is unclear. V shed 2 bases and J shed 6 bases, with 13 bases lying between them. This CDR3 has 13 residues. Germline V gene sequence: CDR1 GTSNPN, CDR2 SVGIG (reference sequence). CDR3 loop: CAWSLGSSHGYTF. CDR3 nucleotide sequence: TGTGCCTGGAGTCTAGGGTCTTCGCATGGCTACACCTTC.

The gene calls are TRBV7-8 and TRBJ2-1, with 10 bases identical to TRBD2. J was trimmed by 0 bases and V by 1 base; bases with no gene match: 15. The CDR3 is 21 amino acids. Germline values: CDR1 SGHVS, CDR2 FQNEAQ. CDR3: CASSLGSFPGTSESSYNEQFF. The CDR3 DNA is TGTGCCAGCAGCTTAGGCAGTTTTCCTGGGACTAGCGAGAGCTCCTACAATGAGCAGTTCTTC.

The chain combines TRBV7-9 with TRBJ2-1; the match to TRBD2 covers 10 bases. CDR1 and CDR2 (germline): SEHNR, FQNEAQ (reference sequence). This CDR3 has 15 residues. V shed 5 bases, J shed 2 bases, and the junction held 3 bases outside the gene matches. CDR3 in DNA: TGTGCCAGCAGCCCAGGACTAGCGGCCTACAATGAGCAGTTCTTC. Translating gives CASSPGLAAYNEQFF. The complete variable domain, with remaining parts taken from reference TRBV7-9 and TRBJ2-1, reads DTGVSQNPRHKITKRGQNVTFRCDPISEHNRLYWYRQTLGQGPEFLTYFQNEAQLEKSRLLSDRFSAERPKGSFSTLEIQRTEQGDSAMYLCASSPGLAAYNEQFFGPGTRLTVL.

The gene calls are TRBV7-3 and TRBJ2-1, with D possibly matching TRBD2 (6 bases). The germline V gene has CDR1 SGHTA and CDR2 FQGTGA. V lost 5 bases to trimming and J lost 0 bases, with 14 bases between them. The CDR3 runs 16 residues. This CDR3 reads CASSPGGTSSYNEQFF. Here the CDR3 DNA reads TGTGCCAGCAGCCCTGGCGGGACCAGCTCCTACAATGAGCAGTTCTTC.

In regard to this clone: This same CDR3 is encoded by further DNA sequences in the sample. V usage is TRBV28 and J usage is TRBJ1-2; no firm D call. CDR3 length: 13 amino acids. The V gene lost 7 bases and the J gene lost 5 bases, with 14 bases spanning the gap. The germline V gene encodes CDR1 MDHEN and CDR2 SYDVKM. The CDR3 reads CASTLRGGYGYTF. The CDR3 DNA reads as TGTGCCAGCACCCTCCGTGGTGGGTATGGCTACACCTTC.

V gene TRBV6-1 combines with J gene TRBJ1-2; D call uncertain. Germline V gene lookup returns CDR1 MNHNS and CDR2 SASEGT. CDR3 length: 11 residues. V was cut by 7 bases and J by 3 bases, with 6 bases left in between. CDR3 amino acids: CASKFHYGYTF. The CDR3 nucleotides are TGTGCCAGCAAGTTCCACTATGGCTACACCTTC.

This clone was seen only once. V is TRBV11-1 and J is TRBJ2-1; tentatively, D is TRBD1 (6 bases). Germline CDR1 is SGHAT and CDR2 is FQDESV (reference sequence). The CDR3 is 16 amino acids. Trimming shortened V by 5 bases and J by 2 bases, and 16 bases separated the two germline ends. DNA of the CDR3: TGTGCCAGCAGCAAATCCCCACAGGGAGCCTACAATGAGCAGTTCTTC. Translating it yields CASSKSPQGAYNEQFF.

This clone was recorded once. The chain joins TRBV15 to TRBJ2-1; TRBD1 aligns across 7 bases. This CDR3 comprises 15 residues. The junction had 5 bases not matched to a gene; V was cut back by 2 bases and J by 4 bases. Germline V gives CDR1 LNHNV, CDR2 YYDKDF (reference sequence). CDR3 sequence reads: CATSRQGDPYNEQFF. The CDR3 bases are TGTGCCACCAGCAGACAGGGGGACCCTTACAATGAGCAGTTCTTC.

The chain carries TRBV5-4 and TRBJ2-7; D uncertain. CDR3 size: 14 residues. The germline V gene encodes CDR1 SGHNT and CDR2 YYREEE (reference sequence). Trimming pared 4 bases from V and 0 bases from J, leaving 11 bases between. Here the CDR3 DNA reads TGTGCCAGCAGCCTACAGAACCCCTCCTACGAGCAGTACTTC. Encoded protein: CASSLQNPSYEQYF.

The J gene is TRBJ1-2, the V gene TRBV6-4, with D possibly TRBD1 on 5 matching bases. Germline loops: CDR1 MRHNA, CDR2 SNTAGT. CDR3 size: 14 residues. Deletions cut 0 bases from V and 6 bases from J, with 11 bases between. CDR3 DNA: TGTGCCAGCAGTGACTCGCCAAGGGGCCATGGCTACACCTTC. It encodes CASSDSPRGHGYTF.

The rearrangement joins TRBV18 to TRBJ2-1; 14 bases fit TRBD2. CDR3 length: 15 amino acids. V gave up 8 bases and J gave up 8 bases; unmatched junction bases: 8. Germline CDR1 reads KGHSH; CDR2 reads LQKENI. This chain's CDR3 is CASLGTSGSIYEQFF. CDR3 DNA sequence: TGTGCCAGCCTAGGGACTAGCGGGAGTATCTATGAGCAGTTCTTC. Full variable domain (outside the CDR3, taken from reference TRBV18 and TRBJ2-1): NAGVMQNPRHLVRRRGQEARLRCSPMKGHSHVYWYRQLPEEGLKFMVYLQKENIIDESGMPKERFSAEFPKEGPSILRIQQVVRGDSAAYFCASLGTSGSIYEQFFGPGTRLTVL.

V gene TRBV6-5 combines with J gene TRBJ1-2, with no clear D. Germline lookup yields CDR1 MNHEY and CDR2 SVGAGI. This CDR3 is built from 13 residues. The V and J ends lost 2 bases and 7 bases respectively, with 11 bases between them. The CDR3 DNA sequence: TGTGCCAGCAGTTACGACCCCATAGGTGGCTACACCTTC. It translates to CASSYDPIGGYTF.

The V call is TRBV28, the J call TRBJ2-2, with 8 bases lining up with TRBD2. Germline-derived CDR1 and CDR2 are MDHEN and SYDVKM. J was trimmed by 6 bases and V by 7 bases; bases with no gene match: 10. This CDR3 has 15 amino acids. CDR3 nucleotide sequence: TGTGCCAGCAACGCGAGCGGGAGACGGGCCGGGGAGCTGTTTTTT. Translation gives CASNASGRRAGELFF. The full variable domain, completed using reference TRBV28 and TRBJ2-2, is DVKVTQSSRYLVKRTGEKVFLECVQDMDHENMFWYRQDPGLGLRLIYFSYDVKMKEKGDIPEGYSVSREKKERFSLILESASTNQTSMYLCASNASGRRAGELFFGEGSRLTVL.

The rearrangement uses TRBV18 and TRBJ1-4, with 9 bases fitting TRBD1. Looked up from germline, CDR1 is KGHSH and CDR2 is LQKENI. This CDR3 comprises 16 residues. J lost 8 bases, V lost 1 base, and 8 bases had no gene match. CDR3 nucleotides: TGTGCCAGCTCACCACTCCTCAGACAGGGGGACGAAAAACTGTTTTTT. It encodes CASSPLLRQGDEKLFF.

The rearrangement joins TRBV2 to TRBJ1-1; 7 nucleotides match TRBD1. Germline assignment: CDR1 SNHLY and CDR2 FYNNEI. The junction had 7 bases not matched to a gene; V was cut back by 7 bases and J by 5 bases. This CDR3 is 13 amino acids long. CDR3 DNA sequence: TGTGCCAGCAACAGCCAGGGGGTGACTGAAGCTTTCTTT. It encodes CASNSQGVTEAFF.

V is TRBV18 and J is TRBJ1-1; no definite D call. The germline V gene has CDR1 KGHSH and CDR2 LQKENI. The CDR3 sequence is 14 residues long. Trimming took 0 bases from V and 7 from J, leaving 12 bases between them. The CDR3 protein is CASSPPNGMGEAFF. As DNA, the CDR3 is TGTGCCAGCTCACCACCGAACGGGATGGGTGAAGCTTTCTTT.

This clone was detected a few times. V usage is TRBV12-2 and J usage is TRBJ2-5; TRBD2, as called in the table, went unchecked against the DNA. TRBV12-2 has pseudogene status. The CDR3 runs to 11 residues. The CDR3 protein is CASRPEGTQYF. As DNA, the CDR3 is TGTGCAAGTCGCCCCGAGGGGACCCAGTACTTC.

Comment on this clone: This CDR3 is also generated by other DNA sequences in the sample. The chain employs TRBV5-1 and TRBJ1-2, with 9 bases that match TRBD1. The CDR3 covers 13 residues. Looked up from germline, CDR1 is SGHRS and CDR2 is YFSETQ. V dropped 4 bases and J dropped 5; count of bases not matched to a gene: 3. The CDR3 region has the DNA TGCGCCAGCAGCGAGGGGACAGGGTATGGCTACACCTTC. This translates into CASSEGTGYGYTF.

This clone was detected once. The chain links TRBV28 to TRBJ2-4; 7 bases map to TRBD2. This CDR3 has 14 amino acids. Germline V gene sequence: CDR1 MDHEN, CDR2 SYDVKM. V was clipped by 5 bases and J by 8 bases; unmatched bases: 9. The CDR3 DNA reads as TGTGCCAGCAGTCCACCGGGACGGGGGGACATTCAGTACTTC. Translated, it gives CASSPPGRGDIQYF.

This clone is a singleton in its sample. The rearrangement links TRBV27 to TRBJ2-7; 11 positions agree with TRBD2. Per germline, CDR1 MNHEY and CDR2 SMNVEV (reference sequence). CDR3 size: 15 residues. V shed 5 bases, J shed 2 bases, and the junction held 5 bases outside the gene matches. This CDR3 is CASSAGTSGTYEQYF. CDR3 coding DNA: TGTGCCAGCAGTGCGGGGACTAGCGGCACCTACGAGCAGTACTTC.

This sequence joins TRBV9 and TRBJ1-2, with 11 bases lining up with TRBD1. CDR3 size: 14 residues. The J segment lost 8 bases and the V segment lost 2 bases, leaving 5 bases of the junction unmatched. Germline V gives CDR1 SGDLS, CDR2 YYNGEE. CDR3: CASSVPGQGGGYTF. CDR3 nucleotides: TGTGCCAGCAGCGTTCCGGGACAGGGGGGCGGCTACACCTTC.

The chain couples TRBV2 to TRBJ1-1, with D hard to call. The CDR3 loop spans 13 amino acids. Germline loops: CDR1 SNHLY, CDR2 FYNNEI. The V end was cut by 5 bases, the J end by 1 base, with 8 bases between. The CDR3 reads CASSSMGNTEAFF. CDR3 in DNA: TGTGCCAGCAGTAGTATGGGGAACACTGAAGCTTTCTTT.